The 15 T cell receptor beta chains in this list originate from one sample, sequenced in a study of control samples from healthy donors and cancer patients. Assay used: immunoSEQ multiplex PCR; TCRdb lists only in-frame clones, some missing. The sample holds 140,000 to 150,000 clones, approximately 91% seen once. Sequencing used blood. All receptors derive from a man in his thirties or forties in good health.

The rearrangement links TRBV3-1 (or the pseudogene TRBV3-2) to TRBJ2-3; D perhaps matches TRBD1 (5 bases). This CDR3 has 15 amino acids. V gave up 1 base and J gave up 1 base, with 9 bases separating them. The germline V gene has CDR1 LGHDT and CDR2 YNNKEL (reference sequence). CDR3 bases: TGTGCCAGCAGCCAAGGTTCAGGGCGCACAGATACGCAGTATTTT. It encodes CASSQGSGRTDTQYF.

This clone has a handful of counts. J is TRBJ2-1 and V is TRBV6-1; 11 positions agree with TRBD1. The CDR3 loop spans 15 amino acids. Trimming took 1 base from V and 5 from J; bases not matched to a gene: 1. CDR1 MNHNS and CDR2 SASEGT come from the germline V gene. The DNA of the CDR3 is TGTGCCAGCAGTGAAGGGACAGGGGGCCACAATGAGCAGTTCTTC. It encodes CASSEGTGGHNEQFF.

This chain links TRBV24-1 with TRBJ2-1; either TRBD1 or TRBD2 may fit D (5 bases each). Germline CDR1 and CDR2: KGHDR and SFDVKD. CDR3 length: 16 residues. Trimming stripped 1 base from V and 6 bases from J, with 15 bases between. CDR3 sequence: CATSDFSGGILNEQFF. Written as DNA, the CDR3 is TGTGCCACCAGTGATTTTAGTGGGGGTATCCTCAATGAGCAGTTCTTC.

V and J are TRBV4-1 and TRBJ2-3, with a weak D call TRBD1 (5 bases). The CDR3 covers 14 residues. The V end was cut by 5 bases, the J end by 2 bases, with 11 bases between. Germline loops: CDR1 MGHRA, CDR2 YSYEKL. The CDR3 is CASSVVGDTDTQYF. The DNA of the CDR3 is TGCGCCAGCAGCGTGGTAGGGGACACAGATACGCAGTATTTT.

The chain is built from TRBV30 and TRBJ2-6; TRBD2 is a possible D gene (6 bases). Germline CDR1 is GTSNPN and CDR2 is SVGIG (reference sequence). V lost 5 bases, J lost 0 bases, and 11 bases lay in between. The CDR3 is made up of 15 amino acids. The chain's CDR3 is CAWGEAASGANVLTF. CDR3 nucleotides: TGTGCCTGGGGGGAGGCAGCCTCTGGGGCCAACGTCCTGACTTTC.

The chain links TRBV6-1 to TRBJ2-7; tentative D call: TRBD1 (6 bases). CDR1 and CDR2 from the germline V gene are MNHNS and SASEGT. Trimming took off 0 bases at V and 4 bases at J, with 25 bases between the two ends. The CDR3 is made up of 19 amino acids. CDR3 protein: CASSEARRHRVSRGYEQYF. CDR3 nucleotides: TGTGCCAGCAGTGAAGCGCGTCGGCACAGAGTCTCCAGGGGTTACGAGCAGTACTTC.

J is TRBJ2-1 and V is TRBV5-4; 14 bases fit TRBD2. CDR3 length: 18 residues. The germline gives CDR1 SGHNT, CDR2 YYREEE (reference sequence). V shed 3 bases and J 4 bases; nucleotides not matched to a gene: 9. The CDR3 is CASSSPGTSGGSYNEQFF. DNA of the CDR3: TGTGCCAGCAGCTCCCCTGGGACTAGCGGGGGCTCATACAATGAGCAGTTCTTC.

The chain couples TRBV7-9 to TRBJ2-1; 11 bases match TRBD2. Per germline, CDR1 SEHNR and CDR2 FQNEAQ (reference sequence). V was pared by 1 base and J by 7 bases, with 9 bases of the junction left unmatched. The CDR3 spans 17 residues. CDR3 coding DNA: TGTGCCAGCAGCTTAGTAGCTAGCGGGAGGTTAGGGAATGAGCAGTTCTTC. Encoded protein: CASSLVASGRLGNEQFF.

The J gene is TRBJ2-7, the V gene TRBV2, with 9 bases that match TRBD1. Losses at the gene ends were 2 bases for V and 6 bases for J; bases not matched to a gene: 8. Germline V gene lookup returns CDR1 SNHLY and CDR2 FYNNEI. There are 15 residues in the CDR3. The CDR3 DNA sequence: TGTGCCAGCAGTGAAAGAGGACAGGGGAGAGGCGAGCAGTACTTC. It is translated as CASSERGQGRGEQYF.

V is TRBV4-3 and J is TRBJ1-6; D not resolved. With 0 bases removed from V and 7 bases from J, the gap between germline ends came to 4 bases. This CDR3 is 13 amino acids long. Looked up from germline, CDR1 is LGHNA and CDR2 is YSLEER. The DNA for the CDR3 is TGCGCCAGCAGCCAAGAAACAAATTCACCCCTCCACTTT. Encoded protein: CASSQETNSPLHF.

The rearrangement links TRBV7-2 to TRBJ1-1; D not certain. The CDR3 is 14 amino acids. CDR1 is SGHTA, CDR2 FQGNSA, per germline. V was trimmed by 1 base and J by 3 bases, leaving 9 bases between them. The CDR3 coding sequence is TGTGCCAGCAGCTTAGGGGTTGTGTACACTGAAGCTTTCTTT. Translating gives CASSLGVVYTEAFF.

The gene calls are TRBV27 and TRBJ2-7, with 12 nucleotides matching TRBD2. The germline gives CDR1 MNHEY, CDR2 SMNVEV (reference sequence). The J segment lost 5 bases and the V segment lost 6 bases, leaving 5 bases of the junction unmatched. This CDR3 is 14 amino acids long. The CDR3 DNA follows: TGTGCCAGCAGGCTTCGGACTAGCGGGAACGAGCAGTACTTC. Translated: CASRLRTSGNEQYF.

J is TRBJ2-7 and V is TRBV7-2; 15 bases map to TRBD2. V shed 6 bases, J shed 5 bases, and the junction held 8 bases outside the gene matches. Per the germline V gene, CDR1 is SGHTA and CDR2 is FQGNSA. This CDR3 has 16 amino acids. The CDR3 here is CASSLRGLAGGNEQYF. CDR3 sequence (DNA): TGTGCCAGCAGTTTAAGGGGACTAGCGGGAGGAAACGAGCAGTACTTC.

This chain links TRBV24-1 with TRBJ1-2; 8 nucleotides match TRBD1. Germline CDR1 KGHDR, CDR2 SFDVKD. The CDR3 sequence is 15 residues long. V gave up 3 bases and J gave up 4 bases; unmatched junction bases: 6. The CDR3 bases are TGTGCCACCAGTGATGCTGGACAGGGAGCCTATGGCTACACCTTC. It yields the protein CATSDAGQGAYGYTF.

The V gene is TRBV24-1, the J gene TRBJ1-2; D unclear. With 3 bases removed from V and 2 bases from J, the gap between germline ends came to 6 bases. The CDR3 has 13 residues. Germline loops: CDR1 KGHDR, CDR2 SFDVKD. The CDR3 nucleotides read TGTGCCACCAGTGATCCCATCAACTATGGCTACACCTTC. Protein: CATSDPINYGYTF.